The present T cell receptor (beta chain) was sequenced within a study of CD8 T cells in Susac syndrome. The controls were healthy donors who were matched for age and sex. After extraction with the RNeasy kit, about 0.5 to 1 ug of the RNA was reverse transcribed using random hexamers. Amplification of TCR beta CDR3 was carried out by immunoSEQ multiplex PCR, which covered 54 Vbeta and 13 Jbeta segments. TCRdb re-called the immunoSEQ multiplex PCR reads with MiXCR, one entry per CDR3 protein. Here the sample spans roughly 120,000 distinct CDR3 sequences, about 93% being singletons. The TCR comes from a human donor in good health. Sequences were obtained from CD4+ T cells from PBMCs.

The CDR3: CSSLLNTEAFF. CDR3 nucleotides: TGCAGCTCTCTTTTGAACACTGAAGCTTTCTTT. V usage is TRBV29-1 and J usage is TRBJ1-1; D uncertain. The length of the CDR3 is 11 residues. From germline, CDR1 is SQVTM and CDR2 ANQGSEA. The germline V and J ends were trimmed by 8 bases and 0 bases, with 7 bases remaining between them.